The 25 T cell receptor beta chains below were found in one sample sequenced in a study of T cell responses to AZD1222 COVID-19 vaccine (dated by TCRdb to the early 2020s). Libraries came from the immunoSEQ multiplex PCR assay. TCRdb obtained this table from immuneACCESS and retained in-frame rearrangements with V and J assigned. These tables miss some clones; where compared with another copy, unresolved V genes account for less than half of the shortfall, and the remainder is unexplained. This sample comprises 180,000 or so clones, approximately 86% of them detected only once. The top ten constitute 7.7% of the sample. Explained via the paper, the time point label denotes: baseline before first vaccination. Here the sequenced sample was peripheral blood, taken on day 0 of AZD1222 vaccination. All receptors derive from an adult in good health.

The chain couples TRBV10-2 to TRBJ1-1; 7 bases agree with TRBD1. V gave up 6 bases and J gave up 11 bases; unmatched junction bases: 12. Germline CDR1 is WSHSY and CDR2 is SAAADI. The CDR3 extends over 13 amino acids. The DNA for the CDR3 is TGCGCCAGCAGCCTCAGGACAGGAGGGTGGGCTTTCTTT. Its protein is CASSLRTGGWAFF.

The CDR3 coding sequence is TGTGCCAGTAGTATAGTTAGAAGTTCAGATACGCAGTATTTT. It translates to CASSIVRSSDTQYF. This chain joins TRBV19 and TRBJ2-3, with D unclear. CDR1 and CDR2 from the germline V gene are LNHDA and SQIVND (reference sequence). V was shortened by 1 base and J by 4 bases, with 9 bases between the two germline ends. CDR3 size: 14 residues.

The chain combines TRBV9 with TRBJ1-1, with D hard to call. V lost 2 bases and J 2 bases, leaving 22 bases between the germline ends. The CDR3 length is 18 residues. Germline lookup yields CDR1 SGDLS and CDR2 YYNGEE. CDR3 DNA sequence: TGTGCCAGCAGCGTCACCCCGGCACTTTGGAACCTAAACACTGAAGCTTTCTTT. It yields the protein CASSVTPALWNLNTEAFF.

This clone was recorded only once. This rearrangement joins TRBV5-6 to TRBJ1-5; D is unclear. The germline V gene encodes CDR1 SGHDT and CDR2 YYEEEE. CDR3 length equals 12 residues. V lost 4 bases and J lost 0, with 2 bases in between. The CDR3, as DNA: TGTGCCAGCAGCATTAGCAATCAGCCCCAGCATTTT. It specifies CASSISNQPQHF.

The gene calls are TRBV6-5 and TRBJ1-2, with 7 bases fitting TRBD1. The CDR3 spans 15 residues. Germline V gene data show CDR1 as MNHEY and CDR2 as SVGAGI. Trimming cost V 5 bases and J 0 bases; bases outside gene matches: 6. CDR3 in amino acids: CASSTHRGSNYGYTF. As DNA, the CDR3 is TGTGCCAGCAGTACCCACAGGGGCTCTAACTATGGCTACACCTTC.

The J gene is TRBJ2-7, the V gene TRBV7-9; D not resolved. The CDR3 spans 12 residues. The V end lost 4 bases, the J end lost 3 bases, and 7 bases lay between the germline ends. The germline gives CDR1 SEHNR, CDR2 FQNEAQ (reference sequence). The DNA of the CDR3 is TGTGCCAGCAGCTCGTTGGGCTACGAGCAGTACTTC. Translated, it gives CASSSLGYEQYF.

This chain links TRBV13 with TRBJ1-6; 8 positions agree with TRBD1. Germline values: CDR1 PRHDT, CDR2 FYEKMQ (reference sequence). The junction had 5 bases not matched to a gene; V was cut back by 0 bases and J by 10 bases. The CDR3 is made up of 15 amino acids. The CDR3 reads CASSLGDRVGSPLHF. CDR3 DNA sequence: TGTGCCAGCAGCTTAGGGGACAGGGTGGGATCACCCCTCCACTTT.

This clone was counted a few times. This chain uses TRBV7-6 with TRBJ2-2; TRBD1 matches at 9 bases. V shed 2 bases, J shed 5 bases, and the junction held 18 bases outside the gene matches. The CDR3 length is 20 residues. Germline V gene lookup returns CDR1 SGHVS and CDR2 FNYEAQ. CDR3 in amino acids: CASSLRSFGVGQGETGELFF. CDR3 sequence (DNA): TGTGCCAGCAGCTTACGCAGTTTCGGGGTGGGACAGGGTGAAACCGGGGAGCTGTTTTTT. The entire variable domain, with the rest obtained from reference TRBV7-6 and TRBJ2-2, is as follows: GAGVSQSPRYKVTKRGQDVALRCDPISGHVSLYWYRQALGQGPEFLTYFNYEAQQDKSGLPNDRFSAERPEGSISTLTIQRTEQRDSAMYRCASSLRSFGVGQGETGELFFGEGSRLTVL.

The V and J genes are TRBV5-1 and TRBJ2-7, with 10 bases matching TRBD1. The V segment lost 1 base and the J segment 1 base; nucleotides outside the gene matches: 2. Germline V gene sequence: CDR1 SGHRS, CDR2 YFSETQ. The CDR3 contains 15 residues. In DNA, the CDR3 is TGCGCCAGCAGCTTGACGGGACAGGGGTCCTACGAGCAGTACTTC. Translation: CASSLTGQGSYEQYF.

The rearrangement links TRBV4-1 to TRBJ2-1; 14 bases map to TRBD2. Trimming at V came to 6 bases and at J to 3 bases, leaving 10 bases not matched to a gene. CDR3 size: 18 residues. The germline V gene has CDR1 MGHRA and CDR2 YSYEKL. This CDR3 reads CASRHGTSGGVLYNEQFF. The DNA for the CDR3 is TGCGCCAGCAGGCACGGGACTAGCGGGGGAGTACTCTACAATGAGCAGTTCTTC.

J is TRBJ1-1 and V is TRBV6-5, with 11 bases aligning to TRBD1. Trimming at V came to 7 bases and at J to 4 bases, leaving 5 bases not matched to a gene. The CDR3 contains 14 residues. Per the germline V gene, CDR1 is MNHEY and CDR2 is SVGAGI. CDR3 nucleotide sequence: TGTGCCAGCACTAGGGACAGGGGGGGCACTGAAGCTTTCTTT. Its protein product is CASTRDRGGTEAFF.

The rearrangement uses TRBV9 and TRBJ1-3; the D gene is possibly TRBD1 (6 bases). The germline CDR1 and CDR2 sequences are SGDLS and YYNGEE. Trimming shortened V by 3 bases and J by 0 bases, and 10 bases separated the two germline ends. The CDR3 spans 15 residues. The CDR3 loop is CASSAYRDSGNTIYF. The CDR3 region has the DNA TGTGCCAGCAGCGCCTACAGGGACTCTGGAAACACCATATATTTT.

The rearrangement uses TRBV5-1 and TRBJ1-1, with 7 bases identical to TRBD1. This CDR3 region has 14 residues. J lost 2 bases, V lost 5 bases, and 6 bases had no gene match. The germline CDR1 and CDR2 sequences are SGHRS and YFSETQ. The DNA of the CDR3 is TGCGCCAGCAGGAATACAGGGGAAAACACTGAAGCTTTCTTT. Translated, it gives CASRNTGENTEAFF.

J is TRBJ2-7 and V is TRBV12-1. TRBV12-1 is classified as a pseudogene. The CDR3 runs 10 residues. In DNA form, the CDR3 reads TGTGCCAGCAGGGGATGCGAGCAGTACTTC. Translating it yields CASRGCEQYF.

To note about this clone: This CDR3 is also generated by other DNA sequences in the sample. The chain couples TRBV4-1 to TRBJ1-5; D unresolved. V lost 1 base, J lost 6 bases, and 4 bases lay in between. Per germline, CDR1 MGHRA and CDR2 YSYEKL. CDR3 size: 12 residues. CDR3 in DNA: TGCGCCAGCAGCCAAGGCTCTCAGCCCCAGCATTTT. Protein sequence: CASSQGSQPQHF.

The V call is TRBV4-1, the J call TRBJ1-3; D uncertain. Germline V gene lookup returns CDR1 MGHRA and CDR2 YSYEKL. V was shortened by 0 bases and J by 2 bases, with 11 bases between the two germline ends. The CDR3 has 16 residues. In nucleotides, the CDR3 is TGCGCCAGCAGCCAAGAGCGACCGTCACCTGGAAACACCATATATTTT. Protein: CASSQERPSPGNTIYF.

The chain links TRBV5-4 to TRBJ1-1; D might be TRBD1 (5 bases). Germline V gene sequence: CDR1 SGHNT, CDR2 YYREEE (reference sequence). The CDR3 has 12 residues. V was pared by 9 bases and J by 2 bases, with 11 bases between. CDR3 in amino acids: CATRDGNTEAFF. The CDR3 nucleotides read TGTGCCACCCGGGACGGCAACACTGAAGCTTTCTTT. The full variable domain, with the rest looked up from reference TRBV5-4 and TRBJ1-1, is ETGVTQSPTHLIKTRGQQVTLRCSSQSGHNTVSWYQQALGQGPQFIFQYYREEENGRGNFPPRFSGLQFPNYSSELNVNALELDDSALYLCATRDGNTEAFFGQGTRLTVV.

This chain joins TRBV6-5 and TRBJ1-2; tentatively, D is TRBD1 (6 bases). Germline loops: CDR1 MNHEY, CDR2 SVGAGI. This CDR3 has 13 amino acids. V lost 6 bases and J lost 7, with 15 bases in between. The CDR3 spells CASSNGGPLGYTF. CDR3 bases: TGTGCCAGCAGCAACGGGGGCCCCCTTGGCTACACCTTC.

The V and J genes are TRBV6-6 and TRBJ2-5; 11 bases map to TRBD2. V gave up 7 bases and J gave up 5 bases; unmatched junction bases: 6. The CDR3 extends over 14 amino acids. Germline lookup yields CDR1 MNHNY and CDR2 SVGAGI (reference sequence). The CDR3 sequence: CASTATSGGETQYF. As DNA, the CDR3 is TGTGCCAGCACTGCAACTAGCGGGGGTGAGACCCAGTACTTC.

As DNA, the CDR3 is TGTGCCAGCAGCTTCTGGGCAAAGGAGGGCTACACCTTC. It specifies CASSFWAKEGYTF. V usage is TRBV11-1 and J usage is TRBJ1-2; D unresolved. From germline, CDR1 is SGHAT and CDR2 FQDESV (reference sequence). This CDR3 is built from 13 residues. V lost 3 bases to trimming and J lost 8 bases, with 13 bases between them. Full variable domain (missing parts from reference TRBV11-1 and TRBJ1-2): EAEVAQSPRYKITEKSQAVAFWCDPISGHATLYWYRQILGQGPELLVQFQDESVVDDSQLPKDRFSAERLKGVDSTLKIQPAELGDSAMYLCASSFWAKEGYTFGSGTRLTVV.

Only one count was recorded for this clone. The chain combines TRBV29-1 with TRBJ2-5; weak D call: TRBD2 (6 bases). CDR3 size: 13 residues. Germline V gene data show CDR1 as SQVTM and CDR2 as ANQGSEA. With 7 bases removed from V and 2 bases from J, the gap between germline ends came to 14 bases. The chain's CDR3 is CSGGLPDQETQYF. DNA of the CDR3: TGCAGCGGGGGACTCCCAGATCAAGAGACCCAGTACTTC.

V usage is TRBV12-3 or TRBV12-4 and J usage is TRBJ2-3; no clear D gene. The CDR3 has 13 amino acids. Trimming stripped 3 bases from V and 2 bases from J, with 6 bases between. This CDR3 is CASSLEYTDTQYF. CDR3 coding DNA: TGTGCCAGCAGTTTGGAATACACAGATACGCAGTATTTT.

The chain links TRBV5-4 to TRBJ2-1, with 12 nucleotides matching TRBD2. J was trimmed by 0 bases and V by 8 bases; bases with no gene match: 0. This CDR3 is built from 14 residues. Germline V gives CDR1 SGHNT, CDR2 YYREEE (reference sequence). CDR3 in DNA: TGTGCCAGACTAGCGGGGGGCTCCTACAATGAGCAGTTCTTC. It translates to CARLAGGSYNEQFF.

This clone was observed a few times. V gene TRBV6-2 or TRBV6-3 combines with J gene TRBJ2-1; 8 bases align to TRBD2. This CDR3 is built from 15 residues. Germline V gene data show CDR1 as MNHEY and CDR2 as SVGEGT. The V gene end was trimmed by 5 bases and the J gene end by 4 bases; junction bases not matched to a gene: 7. The CDR3 spells CASSPSGGGYNEQFF. CDR3 coding DNA: TGTGCCAGCAGTCCCTCCGGGGGGGGTTACAATGAGCAGTTCTTC.

The J gene is TRBJ2-5, the V gene TRBV6-5, with D tentatively TRBD2 (5 bases). Germline V gene data show CDR1 as MNHEY and CDR2 as SVGAGI. This CDR3 comprises 12 residues. V lost 10 bases, J lost 5 bases, and 14 bases lay in between. The CDR3 protein is CATSLGAETQYF. Here the CDR3 DNA reads TGTGCCACCTCACTAGGCGCGGAGACCCAGTACTTC.